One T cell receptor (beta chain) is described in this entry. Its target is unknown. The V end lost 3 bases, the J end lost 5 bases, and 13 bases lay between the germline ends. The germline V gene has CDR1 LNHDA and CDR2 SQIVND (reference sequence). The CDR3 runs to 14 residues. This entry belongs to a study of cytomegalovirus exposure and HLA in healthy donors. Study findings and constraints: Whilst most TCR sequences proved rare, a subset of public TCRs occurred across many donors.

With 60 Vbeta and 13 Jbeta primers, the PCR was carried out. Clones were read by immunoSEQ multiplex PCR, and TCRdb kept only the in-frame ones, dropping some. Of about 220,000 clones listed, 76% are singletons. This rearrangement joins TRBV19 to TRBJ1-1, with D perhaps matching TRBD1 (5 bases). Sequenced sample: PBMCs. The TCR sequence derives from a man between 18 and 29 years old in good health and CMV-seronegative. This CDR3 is CASSMVGAQTEAFF. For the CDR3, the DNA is TGTGCCAGTAGTATGGTTGGGGCGCAAACTGAAGCTTTCTTT.